The following is a T cell receptor (beta chain) sequence with its context. This sample is drawn from a study of OX40 agonist ivuxolimab in advanced cancers. Study background: The dose of intravenous ivuxolimab that patients received every 2 weeks ranged from 0.01 to 10 mg/kg. Subjects had a mean age of roughly 60 years, with a range of roughly 20 to 80; just over 80% were male.

Germline assignment: CDR1 SEHNR and CDR2 FQNEAQ (reference sequence). This CDR3 has 13 residues. V lost 8 bases and J lost 5; bases outside the gene matches: 7. Assay: immunoSEQ multiplex PCR; the TCRdb copy retains only in-frame clones and omits some. The sample yields 55,000 to 60,000 clones, roughly 89% seen once. The sequencing here drew on CD4+ or CD8+ T cells sorted from blood, taken in a trial of the OX40 agonist ivuxolimab. The chain has TRBV7-9 and TRBJ2-5; 8 nucleotides align to TRBD2. The TCR sequence derives from an adult with an advanced solid tumor such as melanoma, head and neck, liver or kidney cancer. The CDR3 protein is CASSYGGDETQYF. The CDR3 coding sequence is TGTGCCAGCTCCTACGGGGGGGATGAGACCCAGTACTTC.